This T cell receptor beta chain was identified during a study of CD8+ T cells in alopecia areata (dated by TCRdb to the late 2010s). Regarding the study in general: Treated patients were enrolled in an open-label pilot trial of oral tofacitinib, 5 to 10 mg twice daily, for moderate-to-severe alopecia areata. Tofacitinib was given for 6 to 18 months, followed by 6 months of follow-up off drug to assess delayed response and recurrence. The SALT score, which quantifies the percentage of affected scalp surface area, was used to measure disease severity in treated patients. The study used high-throughput TCRbeta sequencing to examine T cell clonal expansion in alopecia areata, in both the C3H/HeJ mouse model and human patients. In humans, TCRbeta sequencing was performed on scalp tissue and on sorted CD4+ and CD8+ peripheral blood T cells from healthy controls and from patients with patchy or totalis/universalis alopecia areata. Biopsies were taken from tofacitinib-treated patients at baseline and at 4 and 24 weeks of treatment, and a later scalp biopsy was taken in several of the tofacitinib-treated patients. Clonality in the scalp was compared among normal scalp (n=4), patchy alopecia areata scalp (n=8), and alopecia totalis/universalis scalp (n=8). The RNA source kit depended on sample type: the PAXgene miRNA kit for fixed scalp, the miRNeasy kit for PBMCs, and the RNeasy kit for mouse skin. immunoSEQ multiplex PCR using 35 Vbeta forward primers and 13 Jbeta reverse primers was used to amplify TCRbeta CDR3 regions. On the study overall, not on this receptor specifically: Compared with normal scalp, lesional scalp had higher clonality and more expanded CD8+ clones, particularly in alopecia totalis/universalis, a pattern that suggests antigenic drive. Scalp TCR repertoire analysis is complicated because resident alphabeta T cells in normal human skin are also sequenced, whereas mouse skin is dominated by gammadelta T cells. TCR sequences shared between patients were less clear than in mice, possibly partly because of HLA diversity in the patient population. The treated cohort was small, with a single nonresponder, so links between baseline CD8+ expansion and response need larger studies. During tofacitinib treatment, many expanded lesional clones remained in scalp and blood, and this persistence may partly explain relapse after treatment is stopped. Scalp clonality and the number of expanded CD8+ clones among the top 100 scalp clones were significantly decreased by tofacitinib.

V is shortened by 0 bases, J by 10 bases, and the region joining them spans 7 bases. The CDR3 goes from the cysteine to the phenylalanine over 12 residues. The CDR3 DNA has 36 bases and is translated from base 1. The germline V gene (reference sequence) supplies CDR1 SEHNR and CDR2 FQNEAQ. The time point label on this specimen signifies: around 28 days on oral tofacitinib. This sample's treatment or condition label indicates: oral pan-JAK inhibitor, 5-10 mg twice daily. Lesional scalp punch biopsies and peripheral blood were collected from alopecia areata patients. PBMCs were separated by density centrifugation and stained for CD3, CD4 and CD8, after which CD4+ and CD8+ T cells were sorted on a FACSAria. The library was produced with the immunoSEQ multiplex PCR assay. For TCR sequencing, RNA was extracted from every sample and reverse transcribed into cDNA to serve as template. SuperScript III was used for first-strand cDNA synthesis, primed with a 2:1 mix of oligo-dT and random hexamers. A synthetic immune receptor repertoire was used to measure amplification bias, and any remaining bias was corrected computationally. On the authors' methods: Raw reads were preprocessed to remove errors, and CDR3 was defined by IMGT conventions from the conserved cysteine to phenylalanine. Clonality was computed by normalizing Shannon entropy by log2 of the number of productive unique TCRs and subtracting the result from 1. Whether scalp clones were CD4 or CD8 was inferred by matching scalp TCRbeta sequences against CD4 and CD8 repertoires sorted from blood. TCRdb mirrors the immuneACCESS table, restricted to in-frame sequences. Some clones are absent from its copies; in checked studies, under half trace to an unresolved V gene, and the reason for the others is unknown. Clonal size and the V and J genes are those of that table, whereas D and trimming came from the DNA. Within this sample are around 140,000 clones, with about 88% of them counted one time only. The leading ten clones occupy approximately 13% of the sample.

On this clone itself: Its recognized antigen is unknown. No much larger clonotype is one base removed from it; base qualities were not supplied.

This sample comprised CD8+ T cells sorted from blood, obtained at week 4, from a patient treated with tofacitinib. The chain is made from TRBV7-9 and TRBJ2-1, with the D segment possibly TRBD1 or TRBD2, each aligning over 6 bases. This clonotype originated in a human donor with alopecia areata. The CDR3 in this case is CASSLAGGEQFF. The DNA sequence is as follows: TGTGCCAGCAGCTTAGCGGGGGGCGAGCAGTTCTTC.